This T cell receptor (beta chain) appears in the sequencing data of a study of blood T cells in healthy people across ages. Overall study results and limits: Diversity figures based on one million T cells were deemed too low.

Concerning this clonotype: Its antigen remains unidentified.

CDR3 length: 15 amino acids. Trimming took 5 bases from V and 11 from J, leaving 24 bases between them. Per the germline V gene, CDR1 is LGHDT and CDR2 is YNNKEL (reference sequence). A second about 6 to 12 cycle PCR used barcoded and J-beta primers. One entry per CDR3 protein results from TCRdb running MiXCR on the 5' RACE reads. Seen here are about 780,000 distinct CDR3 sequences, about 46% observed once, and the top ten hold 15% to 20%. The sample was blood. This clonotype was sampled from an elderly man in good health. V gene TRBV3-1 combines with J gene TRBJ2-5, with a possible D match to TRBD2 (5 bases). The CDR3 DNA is TGTGCCAGCAGCAACGGACTTAGCGTCTACAATGAGCAGTACTTC. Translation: CASSNGLSVYNEQYF.